Listed below are T cell receptor beta chains from one sample, sequenced in a study of spatial heterogeneity in lung cancer. TCRdb itself ran the 5' RACE reads through MiXCR, one entry per CDR3 protein. This sample has roughly 9,900 distinct CDR3 sequences, with 6% to 6.5% found just once. Sequences were derived from lung tumor tissue, sampled at surgery. The source of these receptors is a female donor with early-stage non-small cell lung cancer. CDR3s include the opening cysteine and the closing phenylalanine or tryptophan. A D gene is named only where the DNA matches it firmly. Part of the rows lack a size; the others show once, few, many or a class for expanded clones.

d_call clone_size j_call v_call cdr3_aa cdr3_nt
NA medium-sized TRBJ2-1 TRBV7-9 CASSFRTGRDEQFF TGTGCCAGCAGCTTTAGGACAGGGAGGGATGAGCAGTTCTTC
TRBD2 few TRBJ2-1 TRBV28 CASSPGGNYNEQFF TGTGCCAGCAGTCCGGGGGGAAATTACAATGAGCAGTTCTTC
NA many TRBJ2-5 TRBV5-1 CASSLVGVGRGEETQYF TGCGCCAGCAGCTTGGTGGGTGTCGGGCGGGGCGAAGAGACCCAGTACTTC
NA NA TRBJ2-1 TRBV11-1 CASSPSLSYNEQFF TGTGCCAGCAGTCCCTCCCTCTCCTACAATGAGCAGTTCTTC
NA NA TRBJ2-1 TRBV24-1 CATSDFFFNEQFF TGTGCCACCAGTGACTTCTTTTTCAATGAGCAGTTCTTC
NA few TRBJ1-5 TRBV25-1 CASSGVGAGERQPQHF TGTGCCAGCAGTGGGGTCGGGGCAGGGGAACGACAGCCCCAGCATTTT
TRBD1 NA TRBJ2-1 TRBV30 CAWSVQGVNEQFF TGTGCCTGGAGTGTTCAGGGGGTAAATGAGCAGTTCTTC
NA few TRBJ1-1 TRBV6-5 CASSSTGTEAFF TGTGCCAGCAGTTCGACCGGCACTGAAGCTTTCTTT
TRBD1 medium-sized TRBJ2-2 TRBV12-5 CASGSSSGTGEGGELFF TGTGCTAGTGGTTCCTCTTCCGGGACAGGGGAAGGCGGGGAGCTGTTTTTT
NA medium-sized TRBJ2-1 TRBV29-1 CSVEVAVDEQFF TGCAGCGTTGAAGTGGCAGTGGATGAGCAGTTCTTC
NA many TRBJ1-1 TRBV29-1 CSPVLMLNTEAFF TGCAGCCCCGTCCTCATGTTGAACACTGAAGCTTTCTTT
TRBD2 NA TRBJ2-5 TRBV4-3 CASSRSASGRYETQYF TGCGCCAGCAGCCGATCTGCTAGCGGGAGGTATGAGACCCAGTACTTC
TRBD1 many TRBJ1-2 TRBV7-9 CASSLAGTGNGYTF TGTGCCAGCAGCTTAGCTGGGACAGGGAACGGCTACACCTTC
NA many TRBJ2-5 TRBV4-3 CASSQARGETQYF TGCGCCAGCAGCCAGGCCCGGGGGGAGACCCAGTACTTC
TRBD2 many TRBJ2-3 TRBV28 CASMGGVGTDTQYF TGTGCCAGCATGGGGGGGGTTGGCACAGATACGCAGTATTTT
NA few TRBJ1-5 TRBV5-3 CARSLVGVRGEQPQHF TGTGCCAGAAGCTTGGTTGGGGTCAGGGGAGAACAGCCCCAGCATTTT
NA many TRBJ1-4 TRBV7-2 CASSLRAQEKLFF TGTGCCAGCAGCTTGAGGGCGCAGGAAAAACTGTTTTTT
NA many TRBJ2-3 TRBV29-1 CSVDGQSSTDTQYF TGCAGCGTGGATGGGCAGTCTAGCACAGATACGCAGTATTTT
TRBD1 once TRBJ1-5 TRBV3-1 CASSQVPGGSQPQHF TGTGCCAGCAGCCAAGTCCCAGGGGGCAGTCAGCCCCAGCATTTT
TRBD1 few TRBJ2-5 TRBV11-2 CASSRTGGQETQYF TGTGCCAGCAGCCGGACAGGGGGCCAAGAGACCCAGTACTTC
NA many TRBJ2-1 TRBV6-2/TRBV6-3 CASSYAGNEQFF TGTGCCAGCAGTTACGCGGGTAATGAGCAGTTCTTC
TRBD1 many TRBJ1-1 TRBV29-1 CSASPTGQGNTEAFF TGCAGCGCGTCCCCGACCGGACAGGGGAATACTGAAGCTTTCTTT
NA many TRBJ2-3 TRBV6-4 CASSDTRVDTQYF TGTGCCAGCAGTGACACCAGAGTAGATACGCAGTATTTT
TRBD1 medium-sized TRBJ2-1 TRBV28 CEAADRDRREQFF TGTGAAGCGGCGGACAGGGACCGACGGGAGCAGTTCTTC
TRBD2 many TRBJ2-5 TRBV27 CATGRAGYQETQYF TGTGCCACCGGACGAGCGGGATACCAAGAGACCCAGTACTTC
NA medium-sized TRBJ2-2 TRBV7-3 CASSTTDSNTGELFF TGTGCCAGCAGCACGACAGATTCGAACACCGGGGAGCTGTTTTTT
NA many TRBJ2-5 TRBV11-2 CASSPGSPQETQYF TGTGCCAGCAGCCCCGGATCCCCCCAAGAGACCCAGTACTTC
NA medium-sized TRBJ1-6 TRBV20-1 CSARVDSGGRSPLHF TGCAGTGCTAGAGTGGATAGCGGGGGACGCTCACCCCTCCACTTT
NA many TRBJ2-5 TRBV18 CASSPLGGTQETQYF TGTGCCAGCTCACCCCTTGGCGGTACACAAGAGACCCAGTACTTC
NA many TRBJ2-5 TRBV9 CASSPESRNLETQYF TGTGCCAGCAGCCCAGAGTCCAGAAACCTGGAGACCCAGTACTTC
NA many TRBJ1-2 TRBV24-1 CATSDFKGSGYTF TGTGCCACCAGTGATTTCAAAGGGTCCGGCTACACCTTC
TRBD1 many TRBJ2-3 TRBV10-3 CAISAVAGTGGTDTQYF TGTGCCATCAGTGCGGTGGCCGGGACAGGGGGCACAGATACGCAGTATTTT
NA many TRBJ2-7 TRBV3-1 CASSLAESEQYF TGTGCCAGCAGCCTTGCGGAGAGCGAGCAGTACTTC